This paragraph covers one TCR beta chain sequence. Its antigen specificity is not known. One base away there is no much larger clone; base qualities are not given. The data belong to a study of T cells in Graves' hyperthyroidism and ophthalmopathy (dated by TCRdb to between 2019 and 2020). Some background on the complete study: Peripheral blood was collected at initial diagnosis, before any treatment. A discovery cohort of approximately 100 patients, roughly 45 with Graves' ophthalmopathy and fewer than 65 with stable Graves' hyperthyroidism, was used to find distinguishing TCR V-J signatures. In addition, the study compared T-cell repertoires in thyroid tissue and in blood from five to seven Graves' hyperthyroidism patients. Prospective prediction of ophthalmopathy was tested in an independent validation cohort of approximately 18 hyperthyroidism patients and around 16 patients who later progressed to ophthalmopathy. After blood sampling, hyperthyroidism patients were treated with methimazole at a starting dose of 30 mg daily, and ophthalmopathy patients were treated with high-dose intravenous methylprednisolone. TCR Vbeta CDR3 sequencing of 130 to 150 peripheral blood samples (43 ophthalmopathy, approximately 80 hyperthyroidism and some 17 progressor patients) is reported in the paper. For training and testing, the 100 patients in the discovery cohort were randomly divided in a 7:3 ratio.

Amplification of TCR beta CDR3 regions was carried out from RNA transcripts. A first-round RT-PCR of the TCR CDR3 used the HTBI primer set with the Qiagen OneStep RT-PCR kit. A second multiplex PCR round built the libraries, followed by size selection and purification. The libraries were sequenced on an Illumina HiSeq2000 using paired-end 100 bp reads. Processing in the source paper ran as follows. SOAPnuke was used to process the raw data, throwing out any read that contained adapters or uncalled bases, had a mean Phred below 15, or lacked an exact constant-primer or identifier match. High-quality paired reads were merged using COPE v1.2.5, and each unique nucleotide sequence was defined as a clonotype. MiTCR v1.1 was used to align clonotypes to the IMGT TRBV, TRBD and TRBJ reference segments. The analysis was restricted to V-J combinations with a frequency above 0.0001, which together covered 99% to 99.2% of the repertoires. A TCS score was defined as the ratio of F50 (clonal expansion) to E x V (chaos), with BLOSUM62-based TCRdist applied between CDR3 peptides within each V-J. Welch's t-statistics and random forest reduced fewer than 600 V-J features to about 13, which were used in a naive Bayes classifier (R e1071). The public reads were run again by TCRdb, first through fastp at Q25 and then through MiXCR, and only productive beta chains were kept. Rows with a matching CDR3 protein are joined into one entry that keeps the most common DNA and genes. The V and J calls shown here were made by TCRdb, not taken from the authors' results. This sample comprises 130,000 or so distinct CDR3 sequences, over 20% of them detected only once. The ten largest clones take up about two thirds of the sample.

Results and caveats for the whole study, not just this receptor: In validation, the model predicted progression to ophthalmopathy with over 60% sensitivity and approximately 72% specificity, a median of roughly seven months before onset. No statistical method was used to set the sample size in advance, and investigators knew the group allocation. In cross-validation, a model built on a 13 V-J signature told ophthalmopathy apart from stable hyperthyroidism with less than 90% sensitivity and roughly 81% specificity, and in testing the same model reached 80%/75%. Most expanded thyroid clonotypes (frequency above 0.001) were also detected in blood, a finding suggesting that blood repertoires may reflect thyroid immune responses.

Hyperthyroidism patients were newly diagnosed, with disease duration under 2 months, and aged 18 to 65 years. Patients with uncontrolled infections, other autoimmune diseases, pregnancy or lactation were excluded. Diagnoses were established on the basis of clinical symptoms, serum thyroxine and TRAb, thyroid ultrasound, and orbital computed tomography. Blood from progressor patients was collected at the time of first diagnosis with hyperthyroidism, before any ophthalmopathy symptoms had appeared. PBMCs were isolated from about 10 ml of fresh peripheral blood by Ficoll-Paque density gradient centrifugation. Progressor patients were defined as those initially diagnosed with Graves' hyperthyroidism in whom ophthalmopathy developed during follow-up. Total RNA was extracted with Trizol reagent, and quality was checked on an Agilent 2100 Bioanalyzer. Including the terminal cysteine and phenylalanine, the CDR3 comprises 19 residues. The only DNA kept is the CDR3, 57 bases in frame from the first base. Here V drops 4 bases and J drops 0 bases, and the junction holds 10 bases not matched to any gene. The germline V gene (reference sequence) yields SGHNT for CDR1 and YYREEE for CDR2.

The receptor chain draws on TRBV5-4 and TRBJ2-6, with 10 junctional bases fitting TRBD1. The material sequenced was blood. The source of this sequence is a woman aged 45 to 65 with Graves' hyperthyroidism that later progressed to Graves' ophthalmopathy. The DNA sequence is TGTGCCAGCAGCCTCCGGACAGGGGGTTTTATCTCTGGGGCCAACGTCCTGACTTTC. It is translated as CASSLRTGGFISGANVLTF.